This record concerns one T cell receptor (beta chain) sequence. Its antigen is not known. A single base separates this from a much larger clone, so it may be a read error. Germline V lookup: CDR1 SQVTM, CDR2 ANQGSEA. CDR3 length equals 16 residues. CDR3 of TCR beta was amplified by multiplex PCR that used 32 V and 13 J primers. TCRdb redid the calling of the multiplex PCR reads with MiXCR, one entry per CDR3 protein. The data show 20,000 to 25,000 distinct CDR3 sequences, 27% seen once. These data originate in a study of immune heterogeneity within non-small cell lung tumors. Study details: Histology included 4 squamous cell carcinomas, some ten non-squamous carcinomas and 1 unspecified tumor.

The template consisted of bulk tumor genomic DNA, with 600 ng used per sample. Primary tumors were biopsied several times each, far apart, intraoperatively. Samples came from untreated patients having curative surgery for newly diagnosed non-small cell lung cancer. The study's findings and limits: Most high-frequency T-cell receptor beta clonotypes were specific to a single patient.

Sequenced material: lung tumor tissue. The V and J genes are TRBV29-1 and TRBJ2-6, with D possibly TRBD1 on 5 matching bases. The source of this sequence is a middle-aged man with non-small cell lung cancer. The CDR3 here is CSVEDRTASGANALTF. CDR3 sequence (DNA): TGCAGCGTTGAAGATCGCACAGCCTCTGGGGCCAACGCCCTGACTTTC.